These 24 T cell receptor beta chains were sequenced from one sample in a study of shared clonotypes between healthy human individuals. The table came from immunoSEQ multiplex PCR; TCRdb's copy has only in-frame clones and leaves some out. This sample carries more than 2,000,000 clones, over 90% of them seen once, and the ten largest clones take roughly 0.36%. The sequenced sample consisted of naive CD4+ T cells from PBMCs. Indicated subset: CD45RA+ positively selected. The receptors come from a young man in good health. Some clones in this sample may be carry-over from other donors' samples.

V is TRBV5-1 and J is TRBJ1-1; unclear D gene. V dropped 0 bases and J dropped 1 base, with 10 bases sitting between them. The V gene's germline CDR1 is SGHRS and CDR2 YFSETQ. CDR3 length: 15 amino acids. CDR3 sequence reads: CASSLAADQNTEAFF. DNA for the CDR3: TGCGCCAGCAGCTTGGCGGCAGACCAGAACACTGAAGCTTTCTTT.

The CDR3 DNA follows: TGTGCCAGCAGTTCTGGGACGGGAGTAAACACTGAAGCTTTCTTT. It codes for CASSSGTGVNTEAFF. J is TRBJ1-1 and V is TRBV28; a weak D match, TRBD1 (5 bases). The CDR3 has 15 amino acids. V was shortened by 4 bases and J by 2 bases, with 14 bases between the two germline ends. Germline lookup yields CDR1 MDHEN and CDR2 SYDVKM.

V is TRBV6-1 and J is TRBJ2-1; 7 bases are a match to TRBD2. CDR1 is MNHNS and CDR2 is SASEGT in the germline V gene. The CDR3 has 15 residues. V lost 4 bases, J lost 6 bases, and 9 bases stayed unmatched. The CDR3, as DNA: TGTGCCAGCAGTGCGGGCGGGAGTAGGGTCAATGAGCAGTTCTTC. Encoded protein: CASSAGGSRVNEQFF.

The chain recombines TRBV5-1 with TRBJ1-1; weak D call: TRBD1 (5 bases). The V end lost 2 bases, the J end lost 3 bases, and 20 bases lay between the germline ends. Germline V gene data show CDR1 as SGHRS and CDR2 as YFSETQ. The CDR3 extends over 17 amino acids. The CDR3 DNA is TGCGCCAGCAGCTTTTCATACCTCGGGGGGAGGGACACTGAAGCTTTCTTT. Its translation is CASSFSYLGGRDTEAFF.

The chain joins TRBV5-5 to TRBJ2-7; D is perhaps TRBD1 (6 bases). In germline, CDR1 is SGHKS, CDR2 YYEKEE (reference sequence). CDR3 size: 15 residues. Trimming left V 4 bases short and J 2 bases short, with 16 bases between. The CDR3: CASSQTWTAPYEQYF. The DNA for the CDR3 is TGTGCCAGCAGCCAAACCTGGACAGCTCCCTACGAGCAGTACTTC.

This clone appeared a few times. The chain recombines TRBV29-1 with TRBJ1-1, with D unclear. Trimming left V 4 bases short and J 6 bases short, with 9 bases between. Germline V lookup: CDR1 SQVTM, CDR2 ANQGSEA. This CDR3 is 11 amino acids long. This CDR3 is CSVVTSAEAFF. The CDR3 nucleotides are TGCAGCGTTGTGACTTCTGCTGAAGCTTTCTTT.

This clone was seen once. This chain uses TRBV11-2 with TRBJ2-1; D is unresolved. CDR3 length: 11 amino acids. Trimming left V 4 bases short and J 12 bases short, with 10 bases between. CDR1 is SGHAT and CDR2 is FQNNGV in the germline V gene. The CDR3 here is CASSSARRQFF. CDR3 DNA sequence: TGTGCCAGCAGCTCCGCCCGGAGGCAGTTCTTC.

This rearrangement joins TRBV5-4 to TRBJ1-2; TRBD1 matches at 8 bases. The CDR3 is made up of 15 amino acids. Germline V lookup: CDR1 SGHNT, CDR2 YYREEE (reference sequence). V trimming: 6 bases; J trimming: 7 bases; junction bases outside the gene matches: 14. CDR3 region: CASTLGQGSKGGYTF. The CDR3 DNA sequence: TGTGCCAGCACCCTTGGACAGGGAAGCAAGGGTGGCTACACCTTC. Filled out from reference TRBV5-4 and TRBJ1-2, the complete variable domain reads ETGVTQSPTHLIKTRGQQVTLRCSSQSGHNTVSWYQQALGQGPQFIFQYYREEENGRGNFPPRFSGLQFPNYSSELNVNALELDDSALYLCASTLGQGSKGGYTFGSGTRLTVV.

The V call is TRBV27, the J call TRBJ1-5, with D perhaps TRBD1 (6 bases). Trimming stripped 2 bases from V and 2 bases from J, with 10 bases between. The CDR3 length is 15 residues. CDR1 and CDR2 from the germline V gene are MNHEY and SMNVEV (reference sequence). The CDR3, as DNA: TGTGCCAGCAGTTTAAAGACAGGAGGCAATCAGCCCCAGCATTTT. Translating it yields CASSLKTGGNQPQHF.

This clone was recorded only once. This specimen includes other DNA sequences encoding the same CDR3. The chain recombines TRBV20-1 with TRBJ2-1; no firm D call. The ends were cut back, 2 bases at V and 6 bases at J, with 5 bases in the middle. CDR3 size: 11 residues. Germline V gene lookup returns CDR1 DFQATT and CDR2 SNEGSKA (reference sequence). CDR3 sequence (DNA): TGCAGTGCTAGACCCATCAATGAGCAGTTCTTC. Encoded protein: CSARPINEQFF.

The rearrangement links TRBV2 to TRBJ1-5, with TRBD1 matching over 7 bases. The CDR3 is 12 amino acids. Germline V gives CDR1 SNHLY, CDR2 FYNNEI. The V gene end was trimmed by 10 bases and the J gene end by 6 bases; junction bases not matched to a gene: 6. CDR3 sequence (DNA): TGTGCCACCGGACAGGAGCTTCAGCCCCAGCATTTT. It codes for CATGQELQPQHF.

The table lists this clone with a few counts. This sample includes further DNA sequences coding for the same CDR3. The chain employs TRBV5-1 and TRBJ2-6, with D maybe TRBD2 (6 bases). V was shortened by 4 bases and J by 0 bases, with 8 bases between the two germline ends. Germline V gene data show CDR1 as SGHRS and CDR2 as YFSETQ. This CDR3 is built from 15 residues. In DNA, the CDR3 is TGCGCCAGCAGCGCCGGGGGCTCTGGGGCCAACGTCCTGACTTTC. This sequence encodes CASSAGGSGANVLTF.

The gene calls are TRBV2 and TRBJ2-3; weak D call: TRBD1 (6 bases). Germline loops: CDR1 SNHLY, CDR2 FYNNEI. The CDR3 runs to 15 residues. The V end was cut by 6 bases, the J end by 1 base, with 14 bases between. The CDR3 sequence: CASSFVRGGTDTQYF. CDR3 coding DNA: TGTGCCAGCAGCTTTGTCAGGGGTGGCACAGATACGCAGTATTTT. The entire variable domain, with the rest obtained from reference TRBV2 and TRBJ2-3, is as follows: EPEVTQTPSHQVTQMGQEVILRCVPISNHLYFYWYRQILGQKVEFLVSFYNNEISEKSEIFDDQFSVERPDGSNFTLKIRSTKLEDSAMYFCASSFVRGGTDTQYFGPGTRLTVL.

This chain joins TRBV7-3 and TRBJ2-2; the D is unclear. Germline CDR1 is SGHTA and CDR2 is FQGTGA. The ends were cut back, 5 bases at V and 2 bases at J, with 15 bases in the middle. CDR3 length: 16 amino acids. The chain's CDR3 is CASSPHARANTGELFF. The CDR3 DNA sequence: TGTGCCAGCAGCCCCCACGCTAGGGCCAACACCGGGGAGCTGTTTTTT. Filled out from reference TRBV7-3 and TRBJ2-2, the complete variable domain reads GAGVSQTPSNKVTEKGKYVELRCDPISGHTALYWYRQSLGQGPEFLIYFQGTGAADDSGLPNDRFFAVRPEGSVSTLKIQRTERGDSAVYLCASSPHARANTGELFFGEGSRLTVL.

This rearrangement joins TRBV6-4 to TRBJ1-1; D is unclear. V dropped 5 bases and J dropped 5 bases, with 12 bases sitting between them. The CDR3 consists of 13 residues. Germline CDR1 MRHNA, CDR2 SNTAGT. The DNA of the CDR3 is TGTGCCAGCAGTCGAATGACGGGTACTGAAGCTTTCTTT. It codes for CASSRMTGTEAFF.

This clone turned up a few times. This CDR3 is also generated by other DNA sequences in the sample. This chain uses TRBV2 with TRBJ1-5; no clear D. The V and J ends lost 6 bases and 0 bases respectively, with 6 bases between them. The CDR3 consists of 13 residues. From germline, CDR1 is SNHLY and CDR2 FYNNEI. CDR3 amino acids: CASSTNSNQPQHF. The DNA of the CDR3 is TGTGCCAGCAGCACGAATAGCAATCAGCCCCAGCATTTT.

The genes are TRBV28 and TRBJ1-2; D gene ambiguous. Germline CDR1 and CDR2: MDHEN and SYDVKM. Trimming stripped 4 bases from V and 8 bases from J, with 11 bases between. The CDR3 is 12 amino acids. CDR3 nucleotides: TGTGCCAGCAGTTCGGCAGTGGGCGGCTACACCTTC. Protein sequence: CASSSAVGGYTF.

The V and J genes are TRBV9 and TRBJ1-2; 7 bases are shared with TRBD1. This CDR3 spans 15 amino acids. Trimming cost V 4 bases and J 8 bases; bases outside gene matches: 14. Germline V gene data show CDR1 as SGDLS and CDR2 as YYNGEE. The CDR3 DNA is TGTGCCAGCAGCATAACAGGGGCTCGGCTTGACGGCTACACCTTC. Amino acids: CASSITGARLDGYTF.

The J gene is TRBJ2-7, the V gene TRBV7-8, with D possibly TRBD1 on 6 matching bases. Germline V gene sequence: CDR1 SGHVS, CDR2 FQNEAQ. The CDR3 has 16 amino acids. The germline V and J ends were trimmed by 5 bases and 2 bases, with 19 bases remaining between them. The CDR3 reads CASSPIGGIETYEQYF. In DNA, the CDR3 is TGTGCCAGCAGCCCCATTGGGGGCATAGAGACCTACGAGCAGTACTTC.

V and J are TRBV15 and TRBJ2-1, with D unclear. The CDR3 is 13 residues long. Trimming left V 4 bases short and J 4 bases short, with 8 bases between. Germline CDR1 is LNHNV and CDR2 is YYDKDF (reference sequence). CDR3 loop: CATSKTPYNEQFF. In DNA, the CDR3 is TGTGCCACCAGCAAAACCCCATACAATGAGCAGTTCTTC.

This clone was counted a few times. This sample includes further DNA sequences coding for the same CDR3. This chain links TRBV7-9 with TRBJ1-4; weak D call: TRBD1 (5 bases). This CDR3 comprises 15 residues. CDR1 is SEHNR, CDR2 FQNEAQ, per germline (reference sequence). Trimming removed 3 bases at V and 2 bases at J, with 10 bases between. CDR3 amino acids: CASSLGRATNEKLFF. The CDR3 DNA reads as TGTGCCAGCAGCTTGGGCAGGGCCACTAATGAAAAACTGTTTTTT.

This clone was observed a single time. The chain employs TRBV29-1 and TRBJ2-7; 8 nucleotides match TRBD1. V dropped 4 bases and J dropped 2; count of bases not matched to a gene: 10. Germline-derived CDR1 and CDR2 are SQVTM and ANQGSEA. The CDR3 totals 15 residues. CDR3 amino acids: CSVGGMAGGAYEQYF. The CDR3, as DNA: TGCAGCGTTGGAGGGATGGCAGGGGGCGCCTACGAGCAGTACTTC.

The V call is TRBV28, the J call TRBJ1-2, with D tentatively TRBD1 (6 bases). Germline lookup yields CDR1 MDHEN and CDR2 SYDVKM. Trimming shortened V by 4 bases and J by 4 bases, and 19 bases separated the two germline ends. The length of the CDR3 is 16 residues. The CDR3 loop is CASSSPGGDTVYGYTF. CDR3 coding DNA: TGTGCCAGCAGTTCCCCTGGAGGGGACACCGTCTATGGCTACACCTTC.

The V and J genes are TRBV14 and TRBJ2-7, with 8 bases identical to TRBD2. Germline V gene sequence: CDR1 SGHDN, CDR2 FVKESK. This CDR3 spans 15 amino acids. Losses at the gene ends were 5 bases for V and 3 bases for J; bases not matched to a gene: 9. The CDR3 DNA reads TGTGCCAGCAGCGGGCTAGCGGGTTATTACTACGAGCAGTACTTC. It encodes CASSGLAGYYYEQYF.